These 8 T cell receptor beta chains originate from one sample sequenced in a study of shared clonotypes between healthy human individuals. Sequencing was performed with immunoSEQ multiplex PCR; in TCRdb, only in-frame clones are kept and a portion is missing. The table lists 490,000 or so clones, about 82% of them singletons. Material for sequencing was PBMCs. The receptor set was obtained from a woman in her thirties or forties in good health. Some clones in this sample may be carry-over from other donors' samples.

The CDR3 reads CASSDSESYEQYF. The CDR3 coding sequence is TGTGCCAGCAGTGATTCGGAATCCTACGAGCAGTACTTC. V usage is TRBV27 and J usage is TRBJ2-7; the D is unclear. V gave up 5 bases and J gave up 1 base, with 9 bases separating them. The CDR3 is 13 amino acids. In germline, CDR1 is MNHEY, CDR2 SMNVEV (reference sequence).

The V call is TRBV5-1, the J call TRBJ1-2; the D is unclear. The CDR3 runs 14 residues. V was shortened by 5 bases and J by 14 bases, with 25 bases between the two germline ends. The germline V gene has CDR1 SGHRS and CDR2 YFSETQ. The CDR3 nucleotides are TGCGCCAGCAGGTTCTCTACTTCCGACGGGAAAAGTACCTTC. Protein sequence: CASRFSTSDGKSTF.

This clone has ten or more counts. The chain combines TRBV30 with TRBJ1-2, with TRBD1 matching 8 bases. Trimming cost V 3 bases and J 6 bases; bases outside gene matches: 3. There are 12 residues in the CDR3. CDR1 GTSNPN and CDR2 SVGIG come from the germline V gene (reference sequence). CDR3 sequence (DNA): TGTGCCTGGAGGGGGGACAGGCATGGCTACACCTTC. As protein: CAWRGDRHGYTF.

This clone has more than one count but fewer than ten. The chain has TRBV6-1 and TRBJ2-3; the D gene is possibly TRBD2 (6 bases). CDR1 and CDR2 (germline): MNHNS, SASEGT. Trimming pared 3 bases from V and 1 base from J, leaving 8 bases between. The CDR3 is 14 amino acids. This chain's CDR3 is CASSDPSGTDTQYF. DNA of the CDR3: TGTGCCAGCAGTGACCCTAGCGGCACAGATACGCAGTATTTT.

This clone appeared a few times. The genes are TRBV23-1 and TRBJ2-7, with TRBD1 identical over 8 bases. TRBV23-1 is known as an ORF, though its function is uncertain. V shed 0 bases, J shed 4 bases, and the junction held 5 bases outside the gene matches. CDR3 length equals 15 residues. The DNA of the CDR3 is TGCGCCAGCAGTCAATCGGAGACAGGGGATTACGAGCAGTACTTC. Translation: CASSQSETGDYEQYF.

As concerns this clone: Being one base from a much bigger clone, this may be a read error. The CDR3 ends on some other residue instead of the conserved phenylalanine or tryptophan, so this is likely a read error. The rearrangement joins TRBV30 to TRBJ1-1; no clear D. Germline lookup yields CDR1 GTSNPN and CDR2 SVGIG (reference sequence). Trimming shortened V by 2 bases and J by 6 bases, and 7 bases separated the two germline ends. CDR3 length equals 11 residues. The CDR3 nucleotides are TGTGCCTGGAGTCAGAGGGCTGAAGCTTTCCTT. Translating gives CAWSQRAEAFL.

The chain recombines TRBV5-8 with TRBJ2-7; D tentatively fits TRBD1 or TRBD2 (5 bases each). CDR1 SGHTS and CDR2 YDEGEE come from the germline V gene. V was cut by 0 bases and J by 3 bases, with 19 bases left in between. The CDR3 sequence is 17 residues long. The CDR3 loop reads CASSLERTNAPYYEQYF. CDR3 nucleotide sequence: TGTGCCAGCAGCTTGGAGCGGACAAACGCCCCCTACTACGAGCAGTACTTC.

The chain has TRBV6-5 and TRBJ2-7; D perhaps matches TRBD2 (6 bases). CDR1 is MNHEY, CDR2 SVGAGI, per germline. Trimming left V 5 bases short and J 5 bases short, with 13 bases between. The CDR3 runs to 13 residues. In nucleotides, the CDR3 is TGTGCCAGCAGTACGAAGGGGAGGAACGAGCAGTACTTC. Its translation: CASSTKGRNEQYF.